A selection of T cell receptor beta chains follows, all from one sample in a study of T cell changes during pregnancy in multiple sclerosis. Measured with immunoSEQ multiplex PCR; TCRdb has only the in-frame clones, and not every one. This table has 55,000 to 65,000 clones, around 93% appearing once. Specimen: CD4+ T cells from peripheral blood mononuclear cells, collected before pregnancy. The receptors were gathered from a female donor with multiple sclerosis, enrolled in a pregnancy study. CDR3s include the opening cysteine and the closing phenylalanine or tryptophan. Fields, in order: J gene, V gene, D gene, clone size, CDR3 protein, CDR3 DNA. D genes are given only for firm matches. Clone sizes are given selectively: once, few, many, or a class where the clone is expanded.

J gene: TRBJ1-2; V gene: TRBV5-4; D gene: NA; clone size: NA; CDR3 protein: CASSSDSSNYGYTF; CDR3 DNA: TGTGCCAGCAGTTCGGACAGCTCGAACTATGGCTACACCTTC
J gene: TRBJ2-3; V gene: TRBV30; D gene: TRBD2; clone size: few; CDR3 protein: CAWSVAGGTNTQYF; CDR3 DNA: TGTGCCTGGAGTGTAGCGGGGGGCACAAATACGCAGTATTTT
J gene: TRBJ2-6; V gene: TRBV7-3; D gene: TRBD1; clone size: NA; CDR3 protein: CASSPDRVGANVLTF; CDR3 DNA: TGTGCCAGCAGCCCCGACAGGGTTGGGGCCAACGTCCTGACTTTC
J gene: TRBJ2-1; V gene: TRBV28; D gene: TRBD2; clone size: NA; CDR3 protein: CASSGTSGEYNEQFF; CDR3 DNA: TGTGCCAGCAGTGGGACTAGCGGAGAATACAATGAGCAGTTCTTC
J gene: TRBJ1-6; V gene: TRBV28; D gene: TRBD1; clone size: NA; CDR3 protein: CASSLGGGRDNSPLHF; CDR3 DNA: TGTGCCAGCAGTTTAGGAGGGGGCAGGGATAATTCACCCCTCCACTTT
J gene: TRBJ2-2; V gene: TRBV4-3; D gene: NA; clone size: NA; CDR3 protein: CASSQDMRWGAGELFF; CDR3 DNA: TGCGCCAGCAGCCAAGATATGCGGTGGGGGGCCGGGGAGCTGTTTTTT
J gene: TRBJ2-1; V gene: TRBV7-3; D gene: TRBD1; clone size: once; CDR3 protein: CASSLTGGSHNEQFF; CDR3 DNA: TGTGCCAGCAGCTTAACAGGGGGCTCCCACAATGAGCAGTTCTTC
J gene: TRBJ1-2; V gene: TRBV29-1; D gene: NA; clone size: NA; CDR3 protein: CSAFLPGQNYGYTF; CDR3 DNA: TGCAGCGCATTCCTCCCCGGACAGAACTATGGCTACACCTTC
J gene: TRBJ1-2; V gene: TRBV19; D gene: NA; clone size: NA; CDR3 protein: CASSLGATANYGYTF; CDR3 DNA: TGTGCCAGTAGTCTAGGGGCGACAGCTAACTATGGCTACACCTTC
J gene: TRBJ2-1; V gene: TRBV29-1; D gene: NA; clone size: NA; CDR3 protein: CSVARGSYNEQFF; CDR3 DNA: TGCAGCGTTGCCAGGGGATCCTACAATGAGCAGTTCTTC
J gene: TRBJ1-3; V gene: TRBV7-9; D gene: NA; clone size: NA; CDR3 protein: CASSPDRNSGNTIYF; CDR3 DNA: TGTGCCAGCAGCCCCGACAGGAACTCTGGAAACACCATATATTTT
J gene: TRBJ1-1; V gene: TRBV19; D gene: TRBD1; clone size: NA; CDR3 protein: CASSISRGRAVNTEAFF; CDR3 DNA: TGTGCCAGTAGTATTAGTAGGGGGCGCGCCGTCAACACTGAAGCTTTCTTT
J gene: TRBJ2-3; V gene: TRBV9; D gene: TRBD2; clone size: NA; CDR3 protein: CASSSRLAGDTQYF; CDR3 DNA: TGTGCCAGCAGCTCGCGACTAGCGGGAGATACGCAGTATTTT
J gene: TRBJ2-2; V gene: TRBV9; D gene: TRBD2; clone size: NA; CDR3 protein: CASSLVGLADNTGELFF; CDR3 DNA: TGTGCCAGCAGCTTGGTGGGACTAGCGGATAACACCGGGGAGCTGTTTTTT
J gene: TRBJ2-2; V gene: TRBV19; D gene: TRBD2; clone size: NA; CDR3 protein: CASSIRPAGGTGELFF; CDR3 DNA: TGTGCCAGTAGTATAAGGCCAGCGGGAGGCACCGGGGAGCTGTTTTTT
J gene: TRBJ1-1; V gene: TRBV19; D gene: NA; clone size: NA; CDR3 protein: CASSIYNQAVNTEAFF; CDR3 DNA: TGTGCCAGTAGTATATACAACCAGGCCGTGAACACTGAAGCTTTCTTT
J gene: TRBJ1-5; V gene: TRBV10-3; D gene: NA; clone size: few; CDR3 protein: CAISASQGGASNQPQHF; CDR3 DNA: TGTGCCATCAGTGCGTCCCAGGGCGGGGCTAGCAATCAGCCCCAGCATTTT
J gene: TRBJ2-6; V gene: TRBV7-6; D gene: TRBD1; clone size: NA; CDR3 protein: CASSLGQGMRGANVLTF; CDR3 DNA: TGTGCCAGCAGCTTGGGACAGGGGATGAGGGGGGCCAACGTCCTGACTTTC
J gene: TRBJ2-5; V gene: TRBV5-4; D gene: TRBD2; clone size: NA; CDR3 protein: CASSLSQTSGKEDQYF; CDR3 DNA: TGTGCCAGCAGCTTATCCCAGACTAGCGGGAAAGAAGACCAGTACTTC
J gene: TRBJ1-5; V gene: TRBV4-3; D gene: TRBD1; clone size: NA; CDR3 protein: CASSQGQGGNQPQHF; CDR3 DNA: TGCGCCAGCAGCCAGGGACAGGGTGGCAATCAGCCCCAGCATTTT
J gene: TRBJ1-1; V gene: TRBV4-3; D gene: NA; clone size: NA; CDR3 protein: CASSQVIRVTEAFF; CDR3 DNA: TGCGCCAGCAGCCAAGTTATCAGGGTTACTGAAGCTTTCTTT
J gene: TRBJ2-2; V gene: TRBV9; D gene: NA; clone size: NA; CDR3 protein: CASSEGGGPVTGELFF; CDR3 DNA: TGTGCCAGCAGCGAGGGGGGAGGGCCCGTCACCGGGGAGCTGTTTTTT
J gene: TRBJ2-1; V gene: TRBV2; D gene: TRBD2; clone size: NA; CDR3 protein: CASSVSLAGEQFF; CDR3 DNA: TGTGCCAGCAGTGTGTCACTAGCGGGAGAGCAGTTCTTC
J gene: TRBJ2-5; V gene: TRBV27; D gene: NA; clone size: once; CDR3 protein: CASSFQRAETQYF; CDR3 DNA: TGTGCCAGCAGTTTTCAGCGAGCGGAGACCCAGTACTTC
J gene: TRBJ1-2; V gene: TRBV7-2; D gene: NA; clone size: NA; CDR3 protein: CASSLAPTGPYGYTF; CDR3 DNA: TGTGCCAGCAGCTTAGCTCCAACAGGCCCCTATGGCTACACCTTC
J gene: TRBJ1-1; V gene: TRBV5-1; D gene: TRBD1; clone size: NA; CDR3 protein: CASSLLQGSRTEAFF; CDR3 DNA: TGCGCCAGCAGCTTACTACAGGGGTCCCGCACTGAAGCTTTCTTT
J gene: TRBJ2-7; V gene: TRBV6-6; D gene: TRBD2; clone size: NA; CDR3 protein: CASSSRLAGGPTEQYF; CDR3 DNA: TGTGCCAGCAGTTCTAGACTAGCGGGAGGGCCCACCGAGCAGTACTTC
J gene: TRBJ1-2; V gene: TRBV9; D gene: NA; clone size: NA; CDR3 protein: CASSVDPSQSLYGYTF; CDR3 DNA: TGTGCCAGCAGCGTAGACCCCTCCCAGTCTCTCTATGGCTACACCTTC
J gene: TRBJ1-3; V gene: TRBV7-9; D gene: TRBD1; clone size: once; CDR3 protein: CASSLEGQGRNTIYF; CDR3 DNA: TGTGCCAGCAGCTTAGAAGGACAGGGCAGAAACACCATATATTTT
J gene: TRBJ2-3; V gene: TRBV7-2; D gene: TRBD2; clone size: NA; CDR3 protein: CASSSKGAGVGPDTQYF; CDR3 DNA: TGTGCCAGCAGCTCCAAAGGCGCGGGAGTTGGACCAGATACGCAGTATTTT
J gene: TRBJ2-5; V gene: TRBV7-3; D gene: TRBD2; clone size: NA; CDR3 protein: CASSLGAGGQETQYF; CDR3 DNA: TGTGCCAGCAGCTTAGGTGCGGGAGGGCAAGAGACCCAGTACTTC
J gene: TRBJ2-3; V gene: TRBV6-1; D gene: NA; clone size: NA; CDR3 protein: CASSEAKGRTDTQYF; CDR3 DNA: TGTGCCAGCAGTGAAGCAAAGGGGCGCACAGATACGCAGTATTTT
J gene: TRBJ2-2; V gene: TRBV4-3; D gene: TRBD2; clone size: once; CDR3 protein: CASSQGLAVNTGELFF; CDR3 DNA: TGCGCCAGCAGCCAAGGACTAGCGGTCAACACCGGGGAGCTGTTTTTT
J gene: TRBJ2-1; V gene: TRBV6-5; D gene: NA; clone size: NA; CDR3 protein: CASRPQGLLDNEQFF; CDR3 DNA: TGTGCCAGCAGACCCCAGGGACTTTTAGACAATGAGCAGTTCTTC
J gene: TRBJ2-5; V gene: TRBV5-4; D gene: TRBD1; clone size: NA; CDR3 protein: CASSFGQVQETQYF; CDR3 DNA: TGTGCCAGCAGCTTCGGACAGGTCCAAGAGACCCAGTACTTC
J gene: TRBJ2-7; V gene: TRBV4-2; D gene: TRBD2; clone size: NA; CDR3 protein: CASSHLVTETSGRAPYEQYF; CDR3 DNA: TGTGCCAGCAGCCACCTTGTGACAGAGACTAGCGGGAGGGCCCCCTACGAGCAGTACTTC